This TCR beta chain comes out of a study of OX40 agonist ivuxolimab in advanced cancers. Profiling relied on immunoSEQ multiplex PCR, and the TCRdb table lists in-frame clones only, not all of them. The sample consists of fewer than 130,000 clones, around 90% of them appearing once. There are 12 residues in the CDR3. Trimming pared 8 bases from V and 0 bases from J, leaving 7 bases between. Germline-derived CDR1 and CDR2 are MGHDK and SYGVNS. As for this clone: Its antigen is unidentified.

Study findings and constraints: More expanded clones were found, on average, in CD8+ than in CD4+ T cells.

The sequencing used CD4+ or CD8+ T cells sorted from blood, collected in a trial of the OX40 agonist ivuxolimab. The chain is built from TRBV25-1 and TRBJ1-2; a possible D gene is TRBD1 (5 bases). The receptor comes from an adult with an advanced solid tumor such as melanoma, head and neck, liver or kidney cancer. The CDR3 sequence: CASRGPNYGYTF. CDR3 sequence (DNA): TGTGCCAGCCGGGGCCCTAACTATGGCTACACCTTC.